A selection of T cell receptor beta chains follows, all from one sample in a study of T cells in Graves' hyperthyroidism and ophthalmopathy. Via MiXCR, TCRdb re-called the multiplex PCR reads, giving one row per CDR3 protein. The data contain over 700,000 distinct CDR3 sequences, approximately 36% of them singletons. The sequencing input was blood. Receptor source: a middle-aged woman with Graves' hyperthyroidism. The CDR3 runs from the conserved cysteine through the conserved F or W. A D gene is named only where the DNA matches it firmly. The listing skips clone size in some rows; elsewhere it reads once, few, many or a size class.

clone size,V gene,D gene,J gene,CDR3 length,CDR3 protein,CDR3 DNA
few,TRBV11-2,.,TRBJ1-2,15,CASSLDHGWRGGYTF,TGTGCCAGCAGCTTAGATCATGGCTGGAGGGGAGGCTACACCTTC
.,TRBV4-3,.,TRBJ1-1,17,CASSPGTARRMNTEAFF,TGCGCCAGCAGCCCGGGGACCGCGAGACGTATGAACACTGAAGCTTTCTTT
.,TRBV5-6,.,TRBJ2-2,14,CASSKGSGTGELSF,TGTGCCAGCAGCAAGGGAAGTGGCACCGGGGAGCTGTCTTTT
.,TRBV20-1,TRBD1,TRBJ2-5,14,CSVNPYRGRETQYF,TGCAGTGTTAACCCTTACAGGGGCCGGGAGACCCAGTACTTC
.,TRBV7-9,.,TRBJ2-5,14,CASSASYTQETQYF,TGTGCCAGCAGCGCCTCATATACCCAAGAGACCCAGTACTTC
few,TRBV10-3,.,TRBJ2-2,12,CASTMAAGELFF,TGTGCCAGCACCATGGCGGCCGGGGAGCTGTTTTTT
many,TRBV7-2,.,TRBJ1-1,15,CASSPYDTLNTEAFF,TGTGCCAGCAGCCCCTACGACACTCTGAACACTGAAGCTTTCTTT
few,TRBV5-1,TRBD1,TRBJ1-5,15,CASSSGDRGNQPQHF,TGCGCCAGCAGCTCCGGGGACAGGGGCAATCAGCCCCAGCATTTT
few,TRBV13,TRBD1,TRBJ2-7,14,CASSERQGWDEQYF,TGTGCCAGCAGCGAACGACAGGGATGGGACGAGCAGTACTTC
.,TRBV9,TRBD1,TRBJ1-4,16,CASSAYGQGSNEKLFF,TGTGCCAGCAGCGCCTACGGACAGGGCTCTAATGAAAAACTGTTTTTT
.,TRBV10-3,TRBD1,TRBJ2-7,15,CASSYYSGTAYEQYF,TGTGCCAGCAGTTACTACTCCGGGACAGCATACGAGCAGTACTTC
.,TRBV11-3,.,TRBJ2-7,14,CASSSPLGFREQYF,TGTGCCAGCAGCTCGCCTCTTGGATTTCGGGAGCAGTACTTC
.,TRBV20-1,TRBD2,TRBJ2-2,14,CSADPGGGTGELFF,TGCAGTGCCGACCCCGGGGGGGGCACCGGGGAGCTGTTTTTT
.,TRBV7-2,.,TRBJ1-2,15,CASSFLPENNYGYTF,TGTGCCAGCAGCTTCCTCCCAGAAAACAACTATGGCTACACCTTC
few,TRBV6-2/TRBV6-3,.,TRBJ2-6,14,CASSLWTGANVLTF,TGTGCCAGCAGCCTGTGGACTGGGGCCAACGTCCTGACTTTC
few,TRBV7-2,.,TRBJ2-5,16,CASTQRGWAGMGTQYF,TGTGCCAGCACCCAAAGAGGGTGGGCAGGGATGGGGACCCAGTACTTC
.,TRBV7-9,.,TRBJ1-5,15,CASSQDGREDQPQHF,TGTGCCAGCAGCCAAGATGGCCGGGAGGATCAGCCCCAGCATTTT
many,TRBV7-2,.,TRBJ1-2,13,CASSLEDIYGYTF,TGTGCCAGCAGCTTAGAGGACATCTATGGCTACACCTTC
many,TRBV12-3/TRBV12-4,TRBD2,TRBJ2-7,13,CASSWTSSYEQYF,TGTGCCAGCAGTTGGACTAGCTCTTACGAGCAGTACTTC
many,TRBV7-2,TRBD1,TRBJ1-6,14,CASSTRDRASPLHF,TGTGCCAGCAGCACCCGGGACAGGGCTTCACCCCTCCACTTT
.,TRBV19,.,TRBJ2-6,18,CASTYRISANSGANVLTF,TGTGCCAGTACCTACAGGATCTCGGCCAATTCTGGGGCCAACGTCCTGACTTTC
many,TRBV7-9,.,TRBJ1-1,14,CASSLVVGDTEAFF,TGTGCCAGCAGCTTAGTGGTAGGGGACACTGAAGCTTTCTTT
.,TRBV29-1,.,TRBJ2-5,12,CSRPGAQETQYF,TGCAGCCGACCGGGAGCGCAAGAGACCCAGTACTTC
.,TRBV11-3,.,TRBJ2-6,19,CASSSWPRLLSSGANVLTF,TGTGCCAGCAGCTCCTGGCCTAGACTCCTTAGCTCTGGGGCCAACGTCCTGACTTTC
.,TRBV10-3,.,TRBJ1-6,17,CAISESRRDPYNSPLHF,TGTGCCATCAGTGAGTCGAGAAGGGACCCATATAATTCACCCCTCCACTTT
.,TRBV7-9,TRBD1,TRBJ1-4,15,CASSYGDRDTEKLFF,TGTGCCAGCAGTTACGGGGACAGGGATACTGAAAAACTGTTTTTT
many,TRBV10-3,.,TRBJ2-5,15,CAIRGEDGQQETQYF,TGTGCCATCAGGGGGGAGGACGGACAACAAGAGACCCAGTACTTC
.,TRBV25-1,TRBD2,TRBJ2-7,16,CASSVSVTGGYYEQYF,TGTGCCAGCAGTGTGTCCGTAACGGGAGGCTACTACGAGCAGTACTTC
few,TRBV12-3/TRBV12-4,.,TRBJ1-2,15,CASSVSARAVSGYTF,TGTGCCAGCAGTGTTTCTGCCCGGGCGGTTAGTGGCTACACCTTC
few,TRBV19,.,TRBJ2-7,15,CASSSGGGGTYEQYF,TGTGCCAGTAGTTCCGGTGGAGGGGGCACCTACGAGCAGTACTTC
.,TRBV7-9,TRBD1,TRBJ1-1,16,CASSSYGTGDNTEAFF,TGTGCCAGCAGCTCATACGGGACAGGCGATAACACTGAAGCTTTCTTT
.,TRBV19,TRBD2,TRBJ2-7,15,CASEQGLASSYEQYF,TGTGCCAGTGAACAGGGACTAGCAAGCTCCTACGAGCAGTACTTC
many,TRBV29-1,TRBD1,TRBJ1-2,13,CSVEKDRLYGYTF,TGCAGCGTTGAGAAGGACAGGCTCTATGGCTACACCTTC
many,TRBV6-5,.,TRBJ1-2,12,CASSDLHYGYTF,TGTGCCAGCAGTGACCTCCACTATGGCTACACCTTC
.,TRBV7-9,TRBD1,TRBJ2-7,13,CAWTRDRAYEQYF,TGTGCCTGGACGAGGGACAGAGCCTACGAGCAGTACTTC
.,TRBV29-1,TRBD1,TRBJ2-7,13,CSVDSRQGYEQYF,TGCAGCGTTGACTCGAGACAGGGTTACGAGCAGTACTTC
many,TRBV29-1,.,TRBJ1-1,11,CSVRGGTEAFF,TGCAGCGTGCGCGGAGGCACTGAAGCTTTCTTT
many,TRBV7-2,.,TRBJ2-5,11,CASSRDLPQYF,TGTGCCAGCAGCAGAGACCTGCCCCAATACTTC
.,TRBV5-1,.,TRBJ1-4,16,CASSLTGRRTNEKLFF,TGCGCCAGCAGCTTGACGGGACGGAGAACTAATGAAAAACTGTTTTTT
.,TRBV19,.,TRBJ1-5,12,CASTGGAQPQHF,TGTGCCAGTACGGGAGGGGCTCAGCCCCAGCATTTT
many,TRBV7-8,TRBD1,TRBJ1-4,15,CASSRTGTGIEKLFF,TGTGCCAGCAGCCGCACCGGGACAGGGATTGAAAAACTGTTTTTT
few,TRBV10-1,.,TRBJ2-3,11,CASSAVNTQYF,TGCGCCAGCAGCGCGGTCAATACGCAGTATTTT
.,TRBV7-2,.,TRBJ1-5,17,CASSHNGNAHSNQPQHF,TGTGCCAGCAGCCACAATGGAAACGCTCATTCCAATCAGCCCCAGCATTTT
many,TRBV6-5,.,TRBJ1-2,13,CATRITASYGYTF,TGTGCCACCCGAATAACAGCGAGCTATGGCTACACCTTC
few,TRBV12-3/TRBV12-4,.,TRBJ1-2,11,CASRAGLFYTF,TGTGCCAGCCGGGCCGGTCTTTTTTACACCTTC
.,TRBV4-1,.,TRBJ2-7,12,CASSQDQVEQYF,TGCGCCAGCAGCCAAGATCAAGTCGAGCAGTACTTC
many,TRBV15,.,TRBJ1-2,13,CATSTYRASGYTF,TGTGCCACCAGCACGTACAGGGCCTCGGGCTACACCTTC
few,TRBV10-3,.,TRBJ1-2,17,CASSRPRMGNPNYGYTF,TGTGCCAGCAGTCGTCCCCGAATGGGAAATCCTAACTATGGCTACACCTTC
.,TRBV24-1,.,TRBJ2-6,14,CATSVLSGANVLTF,TGTGCCACCAGCGTCCTCTCTGGGGCCAACGTCCTGACTTTC
few,TRBV6-5,TRBD1,TRBJ1-3,16,CASSPQGAFSGNTIYF,TGTGCCAGCAGTCCACAGGGGGCTTTCTCTGGAAACACCATATATTTT
.,TRBV28,TRBD1,TRBJ1-3,14,CASSPTGRWDTIYF,TGTGCCAGCAGTCCGACAGGGCGCTGGGACACCATATATTTT
.,TRBV29-1,TRBD1,TRBJ1-4,14,CSVETGQGNEKLFF,TGCAGCGTCGAGACGGGACAGGGGAATGAAAAACTGTTTTTT
few,TRBV5-4,.,TRBJ1-1,15,CASSLPSGGYTEAFF,TGTGCCAGCAGCTTACCCTCTGGCGGCTACACTGAAGCTTTCTTT
few,TRBV10-3,.,TRBJ2-7,14,CAISGPGGGYEQYF,TGTGCCATCAGCGGACCCGGAGGAGGCTACGAGCAGTACTTC
many,TRBV5-8,.,TRBJ1-2,13,CASSWGSNYGYTF,TGTGCCAGCAGCTGGGGATCAAACTATGGCTACACCTTC
many,TRBV7-2,TRBD2,TRBJ2-7,16,CASSFPYSGRAHEQYF,TGTGCCAGCAGCTTCCCATATAGCGGGAGGGCCCACGAGCAGTACTTC
.,TRBV20-1,TRBD1,TRBJ2-1,14,CSARKWDRDNEQFF,TGCAGTGCTAGGAAATGGGACAGGGACAATGAGCAGTTCTTC
.,TRBV6-6,.,TRBJ1-5,12,CATANSNQPQHF,TGTGCCACCGCGAATAGCAATCAGCCCCAGCATTTT
few,TRBV12-3/TRBV12-4,.,TRBJ1-1,15,CASSPSTGGGKGAFF,TGTGCCAGCAGTCCCTCGACCGGGGGCGGGAAGGGAGCTTTCTTT